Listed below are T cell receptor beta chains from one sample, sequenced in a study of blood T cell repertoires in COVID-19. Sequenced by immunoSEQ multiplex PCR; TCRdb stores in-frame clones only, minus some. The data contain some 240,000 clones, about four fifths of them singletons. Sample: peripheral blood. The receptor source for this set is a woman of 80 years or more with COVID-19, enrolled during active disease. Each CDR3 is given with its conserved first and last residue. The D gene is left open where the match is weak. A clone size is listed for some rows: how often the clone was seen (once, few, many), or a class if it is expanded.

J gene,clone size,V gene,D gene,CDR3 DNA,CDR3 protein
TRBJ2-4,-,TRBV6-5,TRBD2,TGTGCCACCTCCAGGGAGGGAGACATTCAGTACTTC,CATSREGDIQYF
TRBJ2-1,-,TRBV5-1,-,TGCGCCAGCAGCCCCAGGGAAGCAAGCTACAATGAGCAGTTCTTC,CASSPREASYNEQFF
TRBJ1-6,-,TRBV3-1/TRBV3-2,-,TGTGCCAGCAGCCAAGGCCAGGGTTATTCACCCCTCCACTTT,CASSQGQGYSPLHF
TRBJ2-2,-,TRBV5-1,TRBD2,TGCGCCAGCAGCCAGGGACTAGCGGGAAGTGGCGGGGAGCTGTTTTTT,CASSQGLAGSGGELFF
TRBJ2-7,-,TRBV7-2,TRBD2,TGTGCCAGCAGCCGCCAGGCAGCGGGAGGGCCAGGTCACGAGCAGTACTTC,CASSRQAAGGPGHEQYF
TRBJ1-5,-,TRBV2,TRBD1,TGTGCCAGCAGTCGGGACAGGGCTAATATCAATCAGCCCCAGCATTTT,CASSRDRANINQPQHF
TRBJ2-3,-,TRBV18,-,TGTGCCAGCTCACCAGATGCGCCGCAGTATTTT,CASSPDAPQYF
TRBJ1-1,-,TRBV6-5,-,TGTGCCAGCAGTTACCAAACTAAAGCTTTCTTT,CASSYQTKAFF
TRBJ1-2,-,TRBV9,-,TGTGCCAGCAGGCGGACATCAGCTTCTAACTATGGCTACACCTTC,CASRRTSASNYGYTF
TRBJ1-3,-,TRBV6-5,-,TGTGCCAGCAGTTACGAGGGAAACACCATATATTTT,CASSYEGNTIYF
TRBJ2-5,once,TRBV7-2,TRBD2,TGTGCCAGCAGCGGACTAGCGGGGACCCAAGAGACCCAGTACTTC,CASSGLAGTQETQYF
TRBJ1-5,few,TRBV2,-,TGTGCCAGCAGTGTCAGGGGACCGGGCAATCAGCCCCAGCATTTT,CASSVRGPGNQPQHF
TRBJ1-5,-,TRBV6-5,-,TGTGCCAGCATTGGACAGTTCCGTAGCAATCAGCCCCAGCATTTT,CASIGQFRSNQPQHF
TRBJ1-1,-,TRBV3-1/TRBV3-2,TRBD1,TGTGCCGCACAGGGACAGGCGCTTTCTGAAGCTTTCTTT,CAAQGQALSEAFF
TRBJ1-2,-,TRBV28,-,TGTGCCAGCAGTTTGTGGGGGGGCGCTTTAATCGGTGGCTACACCTTC,CASSLWGGALIGGYTF
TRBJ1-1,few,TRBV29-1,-,TGCAGCGTTGCGCGGTCTGTGAACACTGAAGCTTTCTTT,CSVARSVNTEAFF
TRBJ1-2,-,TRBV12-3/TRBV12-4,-,TGTGCCAGCAGTCGACAAACAGGGACGGGCTACACCTTC,CASSRQTGTGYTF
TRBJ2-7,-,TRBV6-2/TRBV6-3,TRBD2,TGTGCCAGCAGCCTAGCGGGTCCAGCCTACGAGCAGTACTTC,CASSLAGPAYEQYF
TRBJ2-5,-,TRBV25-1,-,TGTGCCAGCAGTGAACAGAGGTCGGGTGAGACCCAGTACTTC,CASSEQRSGETQYF
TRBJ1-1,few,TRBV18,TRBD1,TGTGCCAGCTCACCAATTGGGACAGGGGTAACTGAAGCTTTCTTT,CASSPIGTGVTEAFF
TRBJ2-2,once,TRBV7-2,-,TGTGCCAGCAGCTTTTCCACTAGACTTAAGACCGGGGAGCTGTTTTTT,CASSFSTRLKTGELFF
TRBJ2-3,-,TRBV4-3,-,TGCGCCAGCAGCCAAGATATGGGATCAGGGCCAGATACGCAGTATTTT,CASSQDMGSGPDTQYF
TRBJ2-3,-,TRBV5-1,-,TGCGCCAGCAGCCGAGGGACTGATACGCAGTATTTT,CASSRGTDTQYF
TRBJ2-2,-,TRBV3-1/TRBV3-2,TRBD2,TGTGCCAGCAGCCATAGCGGGGGAGACACCGGGGAGCTGTTTTTT,CASSHSGGDTGELFF
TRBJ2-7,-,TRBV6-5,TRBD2,TGTGCCAGCAGTTACGTAGCAGGCGGGAGTCTCGAGCAGTACTTC,CASSYVAGGSLEQYF
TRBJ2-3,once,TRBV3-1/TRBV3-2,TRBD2,TGTGCCAGCAGCCTCTCCTCTAGCGGGCTCACAGATACGCAGTATTTT,CASSLSSSGLTDTQYF
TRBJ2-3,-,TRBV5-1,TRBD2,TGCGCCAGCAGCTTGGAGGGGACTAGCGGGATGTTGAGGACAGATACGCAGTATTTT,CASSLEGTSGMLRTDTQYF
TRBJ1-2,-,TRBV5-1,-,TGCGCCAGCAGCTTGGCAGGGGCAGACTATGGCTACACCTTC,CASSLAGADYGYTF
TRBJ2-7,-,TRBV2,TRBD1,TGTGCCAGCAGTGCCCCCGGGACAGGGGGCGACGAGCAGTACTTC,CASSAPGTGGDEQYF
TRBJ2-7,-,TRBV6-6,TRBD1,TGTGCCAGCAGTATCGGACAGGGGTACGAGCAGTACTTC,CASSIGQGYEQYF
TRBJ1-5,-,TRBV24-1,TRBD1,TGTGCCACCAGTGAAAGGGGGCGGGGAGGGCCCCAGCATTTT,CATSERGRGGPQHF
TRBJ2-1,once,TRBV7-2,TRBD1,TGTGCCAGCAGCCCGACAGGGGGCGTTTCCTACAATGAGCAGTTCTTC,CASSPTGGVSYNEQFF
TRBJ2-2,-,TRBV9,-,TGTGCCAGCAGCGCCCGTAGTGGCGAGGGCGGGGAGCTGTTTTTT,CASSARSGEGGELFF
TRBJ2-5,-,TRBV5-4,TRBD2,TGTGCCAGCAGCCTCCGGACTAGCGGGAGGGGAGAGACCCAGTACTTC,CASSLRTSGRGETQYF
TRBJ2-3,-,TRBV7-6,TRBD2,TGTGCCAGCAGCCCAATAGCGGGAGGGCCTGGGTCGGGGCAGTATTTT,CASSPIAGGPGSGQYF
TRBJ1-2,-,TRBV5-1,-,TGCGCCAGCAGCCCCGGGGGGGCGCCTAACTATGGCTACACCTTC,CASSPGGAPNYGYTF
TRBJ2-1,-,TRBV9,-,TGTGCCAGCAGCGTAGGAGCCCTTGCCTACAATGAGCAGTTCTTC,CASSVGALAYNEQFF
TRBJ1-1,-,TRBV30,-,TGTGCCTGGAGAAGTCTGGCCCAACGGGCTGAAGCTTTCTTT,CAWRSLAQRAEAFF
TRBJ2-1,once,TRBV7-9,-,TGTGCCAGCGATTCTAGTGGGAGTGAGCAGTTCTTC,CASDSSGSEQFF
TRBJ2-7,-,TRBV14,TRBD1,TGTGCCAGCAGCCAACAGGGGGCCCTATCCTACGAGCAGTACTTC,CASSQQGALSYEQYF
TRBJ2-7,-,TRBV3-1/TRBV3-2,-,TGTGCCAGCAGCCAAGTCCCGGACGAGCAGTACTTC,CASSQVPDEQYF
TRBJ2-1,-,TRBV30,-,TGTGCCTGGAGTCACAGCTCCTACAATGAGCAGTTCTTC,CAWSHSSYNEQFF